This TCR beta chain was sequenced during a study of Ad26.COV2.S vaccination and SARS-CoV-2 variants. At the level of the study: Dosing was one shot or two shots 56 days apart.

As concerns this clone: Its antigen remains unknown.

The treatment is: over 15 received Ad26.COV2.S at low or high dose, single or two shots; 5 received placebo; per-sample allocation not given. Repertoires come from day 63 after the first vaccine or placebo injection. V lost 5 bases and J lost 4, with 12 bases in between. The CDR3 sequence is 15 residues long. Germline V gene lookup returns CDR1 SNHLY and CDR2 FYNNEI. Notes on the study in general: Breadth and depth estimates from TCRs may understate total T cell responses. Participants given vaccine showed non-spike TCR breadth similar to that of placebo recipients.

Profiling relied on immunoSEQ multiplex PCR, and the TCRdb table lists in-frame clones only, not all of them. The table shows around 250,000 clones, with roughly 87% occurring only once. The chain recombines TRBV2 with TRBJ2-6, with D perhaps matching TRBD1 or TRBD2 (5 bases each). This sequence was found in a person aged 18-65 years who received the Ad26.COV2.S COVID-19 vaccine or a placebo. Material: peripheral blood, obtained in a trial of Ad26.COV2.S vaccine versus placebo. The CDR3 DNA follows: TGTGCCAGCAGTCGGGACGCCTCAGGGGCCAACGTCCTGACTTTC. Protein sequence: CASSRDASGANVLTF.